Listed below are T cell receptor beta chains from one sample, sequenced in a study of T cell repertoires in cytomegalovirus infection. These receptors' antigens are unknown. From the reads, TCRdb called clonotypes with MiXCR, one entry per CDR3 protein. The sample includes 900,000 to 950,000 distinct CDR3 sequences, 25% to 40% of them seen just once. Sequenced here: cultured CD8+ T cells from PBMCs, sampled from culture after CMV antigen stimulation. The receptors come from a human donor in good health (CMV status not recorded). Some clones in this sample may be carry-over from other donors' samples. The conserved cysteine and the conserved F or W are not part of the CDR3 here.

V gene,J gene,CDR3 protein
TRBV7-9,TRBJ1-2,ASSEGQQDYGYT
TRBV7-2,TRBJ2-6,ASSLVISSSGANVLT
TRBV20-1,TRBJ1-1,SARSGMWTEAF
TRBV10-3,TRBJ2-1,AISESRDLDNEQF
TRBV6-2/TRBV6-3,TRBJ1-1,ASRLGGTTEAF
TRBV2,TRBJ2-2,ASWGTSGTNSNTGELF
TRBV7-6,TRBJ1-2,ASSSDYGYT
TRBV5-1,TRBJ2-1,ASSPLASGAYNEQF
TRBV7-6,TRBJ1-1,ASSLTGGWEAF
TRBV7-9,TRBJ2-7,ASSLAVLAGTYEQY
TRBV7-6,TRBJ1-1,ASSSPPSAAF
TRBV4-1,TRBJ2-2,ASSVRDRGPGELF
TRBV5-4,TRBJ2-2,ASSLGQILTGELF
TRBV12-5,TRBJ2-1,ASGLAGPEQF
TRBV29-1,TRBJ1-4,SALGVRDEKLF
TRBV24-1,TRBJ1-5,ATSGWGNQPQH
TRBV10-3,TRBJ2-5,AISESKWIAGVQETQY
TRBV12-5,TRBJ1-1,ASGLGGNTEAF
TRBV12-3/TRBV12-4,TRBJ1-2,ASSPALRGGADYGYT
TRBV4-2,TRBJ1-1,ASSQTTGFEAF
TRBV7-6,TRBJ2-3,ASSLVQGRTDTQY
TRBV7-9,TRBJ2-4,ASSLASGGTHIQY
TRBV7-8,TRBJ2-3,ASSSYTSTDTQY
TRBV19,TRBJ2-1,ASSIGISEQF
TRBV7-9,TRBJ2-1,ASSKLQGARHNEQF
TRBV12-5,TRBJ1-4,ASGPWTGGAFGNEKLF
TRBV6-2/TRBV6-3,TRBJ2-1,ASSYSGTAYNEQF
TRBV27,TRBJ2-7,ASSLSSSAAYEQY
TRBV27,TRBJ1-1,ASSPLGQSNTEAF
TRBV27,TRBJ2-3,ASKEGSDTQY
TRBV27,TRBJ2-3,ASSLWYRERSDTQY
TRBV12-3/TRBV12-4,TRBJ1-2,ASTIQGPDNYGYT
TRBV9,TRBJ1-1,ASSGPGGSTEAF
TRBV28,TRBJ2-1,ASSPLMIYNEQF
TRBV6-5,TRBJ2-5,ASSYSIKAGGFQETQY
TRBV27,TRBJ2-3,ASSLPRSGGTDTQY
TRBV2,TRBJ2-7,ASSEGRGYLEVEQY
TRBV6-1,TRBJ1-3,ATPGQALSGNTIY
TRBV6-5,TRBJ2-2,ASSYAAGANPGELF
TRBV3-1,TRBJ1-3,ASSQEGGLVNSPGNTIY
TRBV4-1,TRBJ2-3,ASSHPGTRETDTQY
TRBV6-1,TRBJ2-7,ASPPKRPSSYEQY
TRBV7-8,TRBJ1-2,ASSLSQSGDTNYGYT
TRBV10-3,TRBJ1-1,AISGRGNMNTEAF
TRBV5-1,TRBJ2-1,ASSFADNEQF
TRBV20-1,TRBJ2-1,SAPLGGGPYEQF
TRBV7-3,TRBJ2-2,ASSPPGTGERF
TRBV13,TRBJ2-7,ASSLPRTGVSEQY
TRBV7-9,TRBJ2-1,ASSQTMGGNEQF
TRBV7-8,TRBJ2-7,ASSSEVRTYEQY
TRBV5-3,TRBJ1-4,ASSLNRGAHHPGEKLF
TRBV12-3/TRBV12-4,TRBJ2-3,ASSPTPSGGAVGTDTQY
TRBV5-1,TRBJ2-5,ASSGGTGLAAGETQY
TRBV4-1,TRBJ1-6,ASSQDRARTLH